A single sample gave rise to the 4 T cell receptor beta chains below, sequenced in a study of blood T cell repertoires in COVID-19. Profiling relied on immunoSEQ multiplex PCR, and the TCRdb table lists in-frame clones only, not all of them. The repertoire holds more than 85,000 clones, 80% to 90% seen once, with approximately 1.1% in the top ten. The sequencing sample was made of peripheral blood. Every receptor here comes from a human donor in a cohort sampled during active COVID-19.

This rearrangement joins TRBV9 to TRBJ1-3, with 8 nucleotides matching TRBD1. V was pared by 3 bases and J by 3 bases, with 2 bases of the junction left unmatched. Germline V CDR1 and CDR2: SGDLS, YYNGEE. There are 14 residues in the CDR3. The DNA of the CDR3 is TGTGCCAGCAGCGCAGGGGGCAGTGGAAACACCATATATTTT. Its protein is CASSAGGSGNTIYF.

V usage is TRBV9 and J usage is TRBJ1-3, with D perhaps matching TRBD1 (6 bases). CDR3 size: 15 residues. Germline loops: CDR1 SGDLS, CDR2 YYNGEE. Trimming stripped 2 bases from V and 2 bases from J, with 11 bases between. The CDR3: CASSVTTGTGNTIYF. The DNA for the CDR3 is TGTGCCAGCAGCGTTACAACAGGGACTGGAAACACCATATATTTT.

This rearrangement joins TRBV24-1 to TRBJ2-1; maybe TRBD2 (5 bases). V lost 4 bases to trimming and J lost 15 bases, with 18 bases between them. Germline V CDR1 and CDR2: KGHDR, SFDVKD. The CDR3 sequence is 13 residues long. The chain's CDR3 is CATSESGLPGSFF. The CDR3 DNA reads TGTGCCACCAGTGAATCGGGGTTACCCGGTTCGTTCTTC.

The V gene is TRBV4-3, the J gene TRBJ1-2; D is unresolved. Germline V lookup: CDR1 LGHNA, CDR2 YSLEER. The length of the CDR3 is 15 residues. Trimming stripped 1 base from V and 4 bases from J, with 13 bases between. CDR3 nucleotide sequence: TGCGCCAGCAGCCAAGGGTTGGCAGCAGGCTATGGCTACACCTTC. It translates to CASSQGLAAGYGYTF.